This is a list of T cell receptor beta chains from one sample in a study of patients and donors after allogeneic stem cell transplantation. MiXCR was run by TCRdb on the RT-PCR reads, yielding one entry per CDR3 protein. The sample yields about 410,000 distinct CDR3 sequences, around 16% seen once. Sample: blood, either unsorted or a sorted T cell fraction (not recorded which). The receptor set was obtained from a human donor who was either an allogeneic HSCT recipient or a stem cell or donor lymphocyte infusion donor (not recorded which). It is not recorded whose cells these are; they may come from a transplant donor. The CDR3 runs from the conserved cysteine through the conserved F or W. Fields, in order: clone size, V gene, J gene, D gene, CDR3 protein, CDR3 DNA. The D gene is left open where the match is weak. The size entry is marked missing in some rows and otherwise reads once, few, many or a size class.

clone size: many
V gene: TRBV7-2
J gene: TRBJ2-7
D gene: TRBD1
CDR3 protein: CASSSNGQGNLGEQYF
CDR3 DNA: TGTGCCAGCAGCTCCAATGGACAGGGTAACTTAGGCGAGCAGTACTTC

clone size: few
V gene: TRBV7-6
J gene: TRBJ2-5
D gene: .
CDR3 protein: CASSVRDERWETQYF
CDR3 DNA: TGTGCCAGCAGTGTCAGGGACGAAAGGTGGGAGACCCAGTACTTC

clone size: few
V gene: TRBV11-3
J gene: TRBJ2-1
D gene: TRBD2
CDR3 protein: CASSQQLAGGSNEQFF
CDR3 DNA: TGTGCCAGCAGCCAACAACTAGCGGGAGGCTCCAATGAGCAGTTCTTC

clone size: .
V gene: TRBV9
J gene: TRBJ2-1
D gene: TRBD1
CDR3 protein: CASSTRTGRTEQFF
CDR3 DNA: TGTGCCAGCAGCACACGGACAGGAAGAACTGAGCAGTTCTTC

clone size: many
V gene: TRBV20-1
J gene: TRBJ2-1
D gene: .
CDR3 protein: CSAVRLAGHEQFF
CDR3 DNA: TGCAGTGCTGTGCGGCTAGCCGGACATGAGCAGTTCTTC

clone size: few
V gene: TRBV7-9
J gene: TRBJ2-1
D gene: TRBD2
CDR3 protein: CASEGGSSYNEQFF
CDR3 DNA: TGTGCCAGCGAAGGCGGGAGCTCCTACAATGAGCAGTTCTTC

clone size: many
V gene: TRBV29-1
J gene: TRBJ2-5
D gene: TRBD1
CDR3 protein: CSVAGQGKYQETQYF
CDR3 DNA: TGCAGCGTAGCCGGACAGGGAAAATACCAAGAGACCCAGTACTTC

clone size: many
V gene: TRBV7-9
J gene: TRBJ2-2
D gene: TRBD2
CDR3 protein: CASSARSGSLTGELFF
CDR3 DNA: TGTGCCAGCAGCGCACGTAGCGGGAGTCTGACCGGGGAGCTGTTTTTT

clone size: few
V gene: TRBV7-2
J gene: TRBJ2-3
D gene: .
CDR3 protein: CASSFMRGTDTQYF
CDR3 DNA: TGTGCCAGCAGCTTTATGAGGGGCACAGATACGCAGTATTTT

clone size: few
V gene: TRBV20-1
J gene: TRBJ1-6
D gene: .
CDR3 protein: CSATWTSSYNSPLHF
CDR3 DNA: TGCAGTGCTACCTGGACGAGCTCCTATAATTCACCCCTCCACTTT

clone size: few
V gene: TRBV3-1
J gene: TRBJ2-7
D gene: TRBD2
CDR3 protein: CASSQYGRANEQYF
CDR3 DNA: TGTGCCAGCAGCCAATATGGGAGGGCCAACGAGCAGTACTTC

clone size: .
V gene: TRBV25-1
J gene: TRBJ2-7
D gene: TRBD1
CDR3 protein: CASTRDRVDEQYF
CDR3 DNA: TGTGCCAGCACCCGGGACAGGGTTGACGAGCAGTACTTC

clone size: few
V gene: TRBV11-1
J gene: TRBJ2-7
D gene: TRBD1
CDR3 protein: CASSLVRPKTGVKVEQYF
CDR3 DNA: TGTGCCAGCAGCTTAGTTCGCCCTAAGACAGGGGTTAAAGTCGAGCAGTACTTC

clone size: .
V gene: TRBV7-9
J gene: TRBJ1-1
D gene: .
CDR3 protein: CASSSLGQDLETEAFF
CDR3 DNA: TGTGCCAGCAGCTCCTTGGGGCAGGACCTTGAAACTGAAGCTTTCTTT

clone size: few
V gene: TRBV12-3/TRBV12-4
J gene: TRBJ2-7
D gene: TRBD1
CDR3 protein: CASSWTGGSEQYF
CDR3 DNA: TGTGCCAGCAGCTGGACAGGGGGCAGCGAGCAGTACTTC

clone size: few
V gene: TRBV6-1
J gene: TRBJ2-1
D gene: TRBD2
CDR3 protein: CASSGGTASYNEQFF
CDR3 DNA: TGTGCCAGCAGCGGGGGGACGGCCTCCTACAATGAGCAGTTCTTC

clone size: .
V gene: TRBV20-1
J gene: TRBJ1-6
D gene: .
CDR3 protein: CSARTRGSPLHF
CDR3 DNA: TGCAGTGCTAGGACCAGGGGTTCACCCCTCCACTTT

clone size: .
V gene: TRBV6-5
J gene: TRBJ1-1
D gene: .
CDR3 protein: CASSGLTEAFF
CDR3 DNA: TGTGCCAGCAGTGGTCTCACTGAAGCTTTCTTT

clone size: few
V gene: TRBV4-3
J gene: TRBJ2-2
D gene: TRBD2
CDR3 protein: CASRRGTNQRPGELFF
CDR3 DNA: TGCGCCAGCAGGAGAGGGACTAACCAAAGGCCCGGGGAGCTGTTTTTT

clone size: .
V gene: TRBV6-1
J gene: TRBJ2-3
D gene: .
CDR3 protein: CASSDGTVGTDTQYF
CDR3 DNA: TGTGCCAGCAGTGACGGGACTGTAGGCACAGATACGCAGTATTTT

clone size: many
V gene: TRBV9
J gene: TRBJ2-3
D gene: .
CDR3 protein: CASSVGTVADTQYF
CDR3 DNA: TGTGCCAGCAGCGTAGGGACAGTAGCAGATACGCAGTATTTT

clone size: many
V gene: TRBV5-1
J gene: TRBJ2-7
D gene: .
CDR3 protein: CASSLVGTYEQYF
CDR3 DNA: TGCGCCAGCAGCTTGGTAGGGACCTACGAGCAGTACTTC

clone size: .
V gene: TRBV5-1
J gene: TRBJ2-7
D gene: TRBD2
CDR3 protein: CASGLSGTSGTYEQYF
CDR3 DNA: TGCGCCAGCGGCCTGAGTGGGACTAGCGGGACCTACGAGCAGTACTTC

clone size: .
V gene: TRBV6-5
J gene: TRBJ2-4
D gene: .
CDR3 protein: CASSYLKTGGPKRGNIQYF
CDR3 DNA: TGTGCCAGCAGTTACCTCAAAACGGGCGGCCCGAAACGGGGAAACATTCAGTACTTC

clone size: few
V gene: TRBV7-9
J gene: TRBJ1-5
D gene: .
CDR3 protein: CASSAGTSNQTQHF
CDR3 DNA: TGTGCCAGCAGCGCCGGGACATCAAATCAGACCCAGCATTTT

clone size: few
V gene: TRBV7-9
J gene: TRBJ2-7
D gene: .
CDR3 protein: CASSSSPGPREQYF
CDR3 DNA: TGTGCCAGCAGCTCGTCTCCAGGGCCCCGTGAGCAGTACTTC

clone size: .
V gene: TRBV6-1
J gene: TRBJ2-3
D gene: TRBD1
CDR3 protein: CASSLGQATDTQYF
CDR3 DNA: TGTGCCAGCAGTCTAGGACAGGCTACAGATACGCAGTATTTT

clone size: .
V gene: TRBV6-1
J gene: TRBJ2-2
D gene: .
CDR3 protein: CASSEIWGIAGELFF
CDR3 DNA: TGTGCCAGCAGTGAAATTTGGGGGATTGCCGGGGAGCTGTTTTTT

clone size: many
V gene: TRBV20-1
J gene: TRBJ2-5
D gene: TRBD2
CDR3 protein: CSAGSGRARETQYF
CDR3 DNA: TGCAGTGCTGGAAGCGGGAGGGCCAGAGAGACCCAGTACTTC

clone size: .
V gene: TRBV24-1
J gene: TRBJ2-1
D gene: .
CDR3 protein: CATSDLSSGTLVHEQFF
CDR3 DNA: TGTGCCACCAGTGATTTGAGCTCTGGTACCCTGGTGCATGAGCAGTTCTTC

clone size: .
V gene: TRBV6-5
J gene: TRBJ2-5
D gene: .
CDR3 protein: CASSYLSQGSLVGATQYF
CDR3 DNA: TGTGCCAGCAGTTACCTCAGCCAAGGGTCTCTAGTTGGGGCGACCCAGTACTTC

clone size: few
V gene: TRBV5-1
J gene: TRBJ2-1
D gene: TRBD2
CDR3 protein: CASSVRASASGNNEQFF
CDR3 DNA: TGCGCCAGCAGCGTAAGGGCCTCGGCTAGCGGGAACAATGAGCAGTTCTTC

clone size: many
V gene: TRBV5-1
J gene: TRBJ2-3
D gene: .
CDR3 protein: CASSLSPRPTDTQYF
CDR3 DNA: TGCGCCAGCAGCTTGAGTCCCCGCCCGACAGATACGCAGTATTTT

clone size: few
V gene: TRBV2
J gene: TRBJ2-1
D gene: .
CDR3 protein: CASRVDSKLIQFF
CDR3 DNA: TGTGCCAGCAGAGTAGACAGCAAACTTATACAGTTCTTC

clone size: few
V gene: TRBV13
J gene: TRBJ1-1
D gene: .
CDR3 protein: CASSLGGEGTEAFF
CDR3 DNA: TGTGCCAGCAGCTTAGGAGGGGAGGGCACTGAAGCTTTCTTT

clone size: few
V gene: TRBV24-1
J gene: TRBJ2-7
D gene: .
CDR3 protein: CATSDSGNEQYF
CDR3 DNA: TGTGCCACCAGTGATTCAGGGAACGAGCAGTACTTC

clone size: many
V gene: TRBV4-3
J gene: TRBJ2-7
D gene: TRBD2
CDR3 protein: CASSPRGSGGYEQYF
CDR3 DNA: TGCGCCAGCAGCCCCCGCGGTAGCGGGGGTTACGAGCAGTACTTC

clone size: .
V gene: TRBV5-6
J gene: TRBJ2-4
D gene: .
CDR3 protein: CASEAVLAKNIQYF
CDR3 DNA: TGTGCCAGCGAGGCAGTACTAGCCAAAAACATTCAGTACTTC

clone size: few
V gene: TRBV5-1
J gene: TRBJ1-4
D gene: .
CDR3 protein: CASSLGPTNEKLFF
CDR3 DNA: TGCGCCAGCAGCTTGGGGCCAACTAATGAAAAACTGTTTTTT

clone size: .
V gene: TRBV2
J gene: TRBJ1-5
D gene: .
CDR3 protein: CASSEGSGIQPQHF
CDR3 DNA: TGTGCCAGCAGTGAAGGATCGGGCATTCAGCCCCAGCATTTT

clone size: .
V gene: TRBV12-3/TRBV12-4
J gene: TRBJ2-3
D gene: TRBD2
CDR3 protein: CASSPKTSASTDTQYF
CDR3 DNA: TGTGCCAGCAGCCCCAAGACTAGCGCGAGCACAGATACGCAGTATTTT

clone size: many
V gene: TRBV6-6
J gene: TRBJ1-1
D gene: .
CDR3 protein: CASSVGAEAFF
CDR3 DNA: TGTGCCAGCAGTGTTGGAGCCGAAGCTTTCTTT

clone size: few
V gene: TRBV3-1
J gene: TRBJ2-4
D gene: .
CDR3 protein: CASSLRESKNIQYF
CDR3 DNA: TGTGCCAGCAGTTTAAGGGAGAGCAAAAACATTCAGTACTTC

clone size: .
V gene: TRBV19
J gene: TRBJ2-7
D gene: TRBD1
CDR3 protein: CASSTKTGQGINEQYF
CDR3 DNA: TGTGCCAGTAGCACTAAAACGGGACAGGGAATCAACGAGCAGTACTTC

clone size: .
V gene: TRBV20-1
J gene: TRBJ2-7
D gene: TRBD1
CDR3 protein: CSSRPGQGAYEQYF
CDR3 DNA: TGCAGTTCGAGACCGGGACAGGGGGCCTACGAGCAGTACTTC

clone size: .
V gene: TRBV2
J gene: TRBJ2-2
D gene: .
CDR3 protein: CASSAKGVGELFF
CDR3 DNA: TGTGCCAGCAGTGCGAAGGGAGTCGGGGAGCTGTTTTTT

clone size: few
V gene: TRBV10-3
J gene: TRBJ2-7
D gene: .
CDR3 protein: CASWTASSYEQYF
CDR3 DNA: TGTGCCAGCTGGACTGCCTCTTCCTACGAGCAGTACTTC

clone size: .
V gene: TRBV7-2
J gene: TRBJ2-4
D gene: TRBD2
CDR3 protein: CASSPGTSGLFQYF
CDR3 DNA: TGTGCCAGCAGCCCCGGGACTAGCGGGCTTTTTCAGTACTTC

clone size: few
V gene: TRBV5-1
J gene: TRBJ2-7
D gene: .
CDR3 protein: CASSLGSGPPGEQYF
CDR3 DNA: TGCGCCAGCAGCTTGGGATCGGGACCCCCGGGAGAGCAGTACTTC

clone size: .
V gene: TRBV14
J gene: TRBJ2-1
D gene: .
CDR3 protein: CASSQGPLKSRNEQFF
CDR3 DNA: TGTGCCAGCAGCCAAGGTCCGCTCAAAAGTCGCAATGAGCAGTTCTTC

clone size: .
V gene: TRBV11-2
J gene: TRBJ2-1
D gene: TRBD1
CDR3 protein: CASSPRVRDRTASHNEQFF
CDR3 DNA: TGTGCCAGCAGCCCTCGGGTGCGGGACAGGACTGCCTCCCACAATGAGCAGTTCTTC

clone size: .
V gene: TRBV11-3
J gene: TRBJ2-1
D gene: .
CDR3 protein: CASSLDKALPREQFF
CDR3 DNA: TGTGCCAGCAGCTTAGATAAGGCCCTTCCCAGGGAGCAGTTCTTC

clone size: .
V gene: TRBV6-5
J gene: TRBJ1-1
D gene: TRBD1
CDR3 protein: CASSYLAGGFTEAFF
CDR3 DNA: TGTGCCAGCAGTTACCTCGCAGGGGGCTTCACTGAAGCTTTCTTT

clone size: many
V gene: TRBV4-2
J gene: TRBJ2-1
D gene: .
CDR3 protein: CASSQVKKGDGEQFF
CDR3 DNA: TGTGCCAGCAGCCAAGTGAAGAAGGGGGACGGTGAGCAGTTCTTC

clone size: .
V gene: TRBV13
J gene: TRBJ2-7
D gene: TRBD1
CDR3 protein: CASSPPGQGYEQYF
CDR3 DNA: TGTGCCAGCAGCCCACCGGGACAGGGTTACGAGCAGTACTTC

clone size: few
V gene: TRBV10-3
J gene: TRBJ1-4
D gene: .
CDR3 protein: CAISEAREGEKLFF
CDR3 DNA: TGTGCCATCAGTGAGGCCAGGGAAGGTGAAAAACTGTTTTTT

clone size: few
V gene: TRBV7-9
J gene: TRBJ1-1
D gene: .
CDR3 protein: CASSLGYAPSEAFF
CDR3 DNA: TGTGCCAGCAGCTTAGGCTACGCTCCATCTGAAGCTTTCTTT

clone size: .
V gene: TRBV11-2
J gene: TRBJ2-7
D gene: .
CDR3 protein: CASSFGQGWYYEQYF
CDR3 DNA: TGTGCCAGCAGCTTCGGTCAGGGGTGGTACTACGAGCAGTACTTC

clone size: few
V gene: TRBV20-1
J gene: TRBJ2-3
D gene: .
CDR3 protein: CSAIRRGSTDTQYF
CDR3 DNA: TGCAGTGCTATTCGCAGGGGTAGCACAGATACGCAGTATTTT

clone size: few
V gene: TRBV5-1
J gene: TRBJ2-3
D gene: TRBD2
CDR3 protein: CASSFSLAESTDTQYF
CDR3 DNA: TGCGCCAGCAGCTTTTCACTAGCGGAGAGCACAGATACGCAGTATTTT